This T cell receptor beta chain was profiled in a study of cytomegalovirus exposure and HLA in healthy donors. Across the whole study: The roughly 100 million unique TCR beta sequences, from around 200 million T cells, were found by an earlier analysis. An early data release held approximately 85 million unique TCRs from HLA-typed donors.

The PCR was carried out with 60 Vbeta primers and 13 Jbeta primers. Libraries were prepared by immunoSEQ multiplex PCR; TCRdb keeps only in-frame clonotypes and omits some of them. The sample records 95,000 to 150,000 clones, roughly 75% being singletons. Per the germline V gene, CDR1 is SGHNT and CDR2 is YYREEE (reference sequence). This CDR3 region has 15 residues. The germline V and J ends were trimmed by 3 bases and 1 base, with 13 bases remaining between them. Source material: PBMCs. This chain links TRBV5-4 with TRBJ1-1; D might be TRBD1 (6 bases). This receptor was taken from a female donor in good health and CMV-seronegative. The CDR3 nucleotides read TGTGCCAGCAGCTGGGACCCGGGACAGAACACTGAAGCTTTCTTT. Its protein product is CASSWDPGQNTEAFF.